The present TCR beta chain was sequenced within a study of blood T cell repertoires in COVID-19. Profiled with immunoSEQ multiplex PCR; TCRdb holds only in-frame clones, not every one. Here the sample spans hundreds of thousands of clones, more than 75% being singletons. Germline CDR1 SGHNT, CDR2 YYREEE (reference sequence). With 4 bases clipped from V and 3 bases from J, the junction kept 9 bases outside the gene matches. The CDR3 is 15 amino acids. The clonotype originates from a man aged 50 to 59 with acute or convalescent COVID-19. This chain links TRBV5-4 with TRBJ1-2; 7 nucleotides match TRBD1. Input material: peripheral blood. CDR3 DNA sequence: TGTGCCAGCAGCCATAGACAGGGACTAGACTATGGCTACACCTTC. It encodes CASSHRQGLDYGYTF. The full variable domain, in which reference TRBV5-4 and TRBJ1-2 provide the parts outside the CDR3, is ETGVTQSPTHLIKTRGQQVTLRCSSQSGHNTVSWYQQALGQGPQFIFQYYREEENGRGNFPPRFSGLQFPNYSSELNVNALELDDSALYLCASSHRQGLDYGYTFGSGTRLTVV.